This T cell receptor beta chain was identified in a study of vaccination effects on CD4 cells after COVID-19. Researchers isolated CD4+ T cells once about eleven days of culture had elapsed. Profiled with immunoSEQ multiplex PCR; TCRdb holds only in-frame clones, not every one. Among tens of thousands of clones listed, about 72% were seen once. CDR1 is MNHEY and CDR2 is SVGEGT in the germline V gene. V was pared by 2 bases and J by 4 bases, with 6 bases between. The CDR3 contains 12 residues. Details on this clone: Its antigen is unknown.

The TCR was taken from a human donor who had a prior SARS-CoV-2 infection. The chain uses TRBV6-2 or TRBV6-3 and TRBJ2-7, with a weak D call TRBD2 (5 bases). The sample in question was CD4+ T cells from PBMCs cultured without peptide, obtained before COVID-19 vaccination. CDR3 bases: TGTGCCAGCAGTTACACTAGTTACGAGCAGTACTTC. It encodes CASSYTSYEQYF.